This TCR beta chain was recorded in a study of T cell clusters in autoimmune cytopenias (dated by TCRdb to the late 2010s). The study in broad terms: Of the roughly 47 healthy donor controls, around 21 were female, and the group had a mean age of 56 years and a median age of about 60 years. The median TRB sequencing depth was 50,000 to 60,000 reads per sample, and the median number of distinct TRB clonotypes was roughly 2,000 per sample. Peripheral blood TRB and IGH repertoires were sequenced in autoimmune cytopenia patients at active disease and during treatment follow-up, alongside healthy, CLL and autoimmune hepatitis controls. The goal of the study was to determine whether autoimmune cytopenia patients have a disease-specific immune repertoire signature that could serve as a blood-based biomarker. Controls were about two dozen age-matched healthy donors for primary cytopenia and approximately 15 age-matched CLL patients for secondary cytopenia. Repertoires from autoimmune hepatitis patients were compared with those of about two dozen healthy donors matched for age and sex.

Broader findings and caveats from the paper: Compared with active autoimmune hepatitis patients, healthy donors had almost three times as many exclusive TRB clusters, a finding consistent with an autoimmunity-wide signature. The GLIPH analysis suggested a lack of physiological T cell clusters in primary autoimmune cytopenia patients, since some 50 clusters were exclusive to healthy donors whereas 17 were exclusive to patients. In the comparison of secondary cytopenia with CLL, no cluster-lack signature showed up, apparently because the dominant lymphoma-associated repertoire masked the signature. The T cell clusters were defined only in silico, and the functional role of the clusters still needed to be validated experimentally. The TRB repertoire shifts, including less even repertoires in secondary cytopenia and CLL, mostly reflected lymphoma bias and not autoimmunity.

Of note for this clonotype: What this receptor recognizes is not known.

Multiplex PCR with a touch-down protocol amplified TRB rearrangements, with the TRB-A and TRB-B primer pools combined in a single tube. Illumina adapters and sample indices were added to the amplicons through two consecutive PCR reactions using Phusion HS II polymerase. Amplicons were gel-purified with the NucleoSpin Gel and PCR Clean-up kit, then quantified by Qubit and quality-checked on an Agilent 2100 Bioanalyzer. Sequencing of the libraries was done on an Illumina MiSeq with 600-cycle, single-indexed, paired-end runs. The paper's processing steps were these. MiXCR version 2.1.12, together with the default MiXCR reference library, was used to align and assemble the TRB reads. A clone was defined by each unique CDR3 nucleotide sequence, and the analysis included only productive sequences with two or more reads. Repertoire diversity was assessed by alpha-parameterized diversity profiles (alpha 0 to 5), including Shannon (alpha 1) and Simpson (alpha 2) indices, computed with an R script. The tcR package was used to compute combinatorial TRB VJ usage, and cohorts were compared on this usage by principal component analysis with ade4. GLIPH clustering of TCRbeta CDR3s was carried out on cohort pairs matched by age and read depth, and cluster frequencies were compared by Wilcoxon test. Following reprocessing of the reads by TCRdb, the data hold one row per CDR3 protein sequence and no DNA is available. TCRdb, rather than the study authors, made the V and J calls. The data table for this sample lists some 750 distinct CDR3 sequences. The top ten constitute roughly 20% of the sample.

Each sample's TRB amplification started from approximately 240 ng of peripheral blood genomic DNA, which corresponds to tens of thousands of genome equivalents. This sample also belongs to another study, concerning T cell repertoires in aging, cancer and after chemotherapy. The second investigation adds: Six donor age groups were covered, ranging from 30 or younger up to 70 or older, and each group contained at least three individuals. TCR repertoires from healthy donor controls were recorded over periods of several months to years and showed clear clonal overlap between repeated samplings. The full dataset contained approximately 9.6 million TCR reads. Untreated patients with hematological or solid cancers showed significantly lower blood TCR diversity and higher clonality than age-matched healthy donors. In healthy donors, the decline in TCR diversity with age was mainly due to loss of richness, whereas in cancer patients loss of evenness also played a role. In both cancer cohorts, median generation probability rose over the chemotherapy interval, which suggests that the repertoire was reconstituted through rebound thymic output. It was noted by the authors that conclusions about immunological memory after chemotherapy cannot be drawn from the repertoire data. To look at immunoaging and at how T cells reconstitute after chemotherapy, the study profiled TCR beta repertoires in peripheral blood from both healthy donors and cancer patients. A cohort of over 200 cancer patients (approximately 92 with hematological and some 120 with solid cancers) was assembled, and approximately 99 healthy donors were included as a reference group. MiXCR versions 2.12 and 3.0.5 were used to process TRB sequences. The repertoire metrics were Shannon diversity, evenness, clonality (defined as one minus evenness), and alpha-parameterized diversity profiles covering alpha 0 to 5. The IGoR algorithm was used to calculate generation probabilities of clones in the paired pre- and post-chemotherapy samples.

The sequence derives from a human donor in good health. The sequencing sample was made of peripheral blood.

This receptor carries the CDR3 CSAREGTSGAYNEQFF. The V and J segments used are TRBV20-1 and TRBJ2-1; TCRdb calls TRBD2, which cannot be checked without DNA. Counted from cysteine to phenylalanine, this CDR3 has 16 amino acids. Nucleotide data are not available. The germline V gene (reference sequence) gives CDR1 as DFQATT and CDR2 as SNEGSKA.